The T cell receptor beta chain under discussion was sequenced for a study of T cell repertoires in cytomegalovirus infection. In TCRdb, the reads were re-called with MiXCR into one record per CDR3 protein. The sample contains around 740,000 distinct CDR3 sequences, about a third of which appear only once. V shed 3 bases and J shed 5 bases, with 13 bases lying between them. This CDR3 contains 14 residues. The receptor comes from a human donor in good health (CMV status not recorded). Some clones in this sample may be carry-over from other donors' samples. Sequenced sample: PBMCs. The chain is built from TRBV12-3 or TRBV12-4 and TRBJ1-2, with D possibly matching TRBD1 (5 bases). The CDR3 nucleotides are TGTGCCAGCAGTTTCAACAGGTTGTCATATGGCTACACCTTC. It encodes CASSFNRLSYGYTF.